The 15 T cell receptor beta chains in this list originate from one sample, sequenced in a study of T cells after yellow fever vaccination. MiXCR, applied by TCRdb to the 5' RACE reads, yields one record per CDR3 protein. This sample yields roughly 120,000 distinct CDR3 sequences, of which about 7.2% are seen a single time; approximately 3% belongs to the top ten. Sample: CD4+ T cells sorted from PBMCs, taken about 49 days after the first yellow fever vaccination. The origin of the receptors is a man between 18 and 29 years old who received the YFV17D yellow fever vaccine.

This clonotype was observed many times. The chain recombines TRBV25-1 with TRBJ1-4, with no clear D. CDR3 length equals 14 residues. Germline CDR1 is MGHDK and CDR2 is SYGVNS. The V end was cut by 1 base, the J end by 8 bases, with 11 bases between. CDR3 DNA sequence: TGTGCCAGCAGTGAATTGGGCAGTGGGGAAAAACTGTTTTTT. Translated, it gives CASSELGSGEKLFF.

In this sample, this clonotype turned up many times. This chain joins TRBV7-8 and TRBJ2-3, with D possibly called TRBD1 or TRBD2 (7 bases each). Trimming left V 2 bases short and J 5 bases short, with 23 bases between. The CDR3 is 18 amino acids. CDR1 is SGHVS, CDR2 FQNEAQ, per germline. The DNA for the CDR3 is TGTGCCAGCAGCTTAAATCGGGACGCAGGGGGGGTAGTAGATACGCAGTATTTT. It yields the protein CASSLNRDAGGVVDTQYF.

This clonotype was seen repeatedly, ten times or more. J is TRBJ2-1 and V is TRBV7-3; weak D call: TRBD2 (6 bases). V shed 5 bases and J shed 3 bases, with 14 bases lying between them. This CDR3 contains 15 residues. Germline V gene data show CDR1 as SGHTA and CDR2 as FQGTGA. The CDR3 bases are TGTGCCAGCAGCACCGGGACTGCTGGCTACAATGAGCAGTTCTTC. This encodes CASSTGTAGYNEQFF.

This clonotype was detected many times. The rearrangement links TRBV12-3 or TRBV12-4 to TRBJ2-3; D is unresolved. This CDR3 has 15 residues. The V end lost 5 bases, the J end lost 0 bases, and 12 bases lay between the germline ends. Here the CDR3 reads CASSPVLDSTDTQYF. In nucleotides, the CDR3 is TGTGCCAGCAGTCCCGTACTCGATAGCACAGATACGCAGTATTTT.

This chain uses TRBV9 with TRBJ2-3; D not resolved. The ends were cut back, 4 bases at V and 4 bases at J, with 13 bases in the middle. The CDR3 totals 14 residues. From germline, CDR1 is SGDLS and CDR2 YYNGEE. The CDR3 loop reads CASSPRPTPDTQYF. The DNA of the CDR3 is TGTGCCAGCAGCCCCAGACCGACACCAGATACGCAGTATTTT. Variable domain in full (rest from reference TRBV9 and TRBJ2-3): DSGVTQTPKHLITATGQRVTLRCSPRSGDLSVYWYQQSLDQGLQFLIQYYNGEERAKGNILERFSAQQFPDLHSELNLSSLELGDSALYFCASSPRPTPDTQYFGPGTRLTVL.

This clonotype was counted many times. The chain links TRBV7-2 to TRBJ2-2, with 8 positions matching TRBD2. The CDR3 is 16 residues long. V shed 5 bases, J shed 7 bases, and the junction held 12 bases outside the gene matches. Germline CDR1 reads SGHTA; CDR2 reads FQGNSA. CDR3: CASSKSGGPYGGELFF. The CDR3 coding sequence is TGTGCCAGCAGCAAATCGGGGGGGCCTTACGGCGGGGAGCTGTTTTTT. Drawing the rest from reference TRBV7-2 and TRBJ2-2, the complete variable domain is GAGVSQSPSNKVTEKGKDVELRCDPISGHTALYWYRQSLGQGLEFLIYFQGNSAPDKSGLPSDRFSAERTGGSVSTLTIQRTQQEDSAVYLCASSKSGGPYGGELFFGEGSRLTVL.

Only a few counts were recorded for this clonotype. The chain employs TRBV4-1 and TRBJ1-4; 7 nucleotides agree with TRBD1. Germline lookup yields CDR1 MGHRA and CDR2 YSYEKL. This CDR3 has 18 residues. J gave up 0 bases and V 2 bases, and 9 bases lay outside the gene matches. The CDR3 DNA sequence: TGCGCCAGCAGCCAAAAAGCGGGACAGAGCGCAACTAATGAAAAACTGTTTTTT. It specifies CASSQKAGQSATNEKLFF.

This clonotype was seen ten or more times. The chain has TRBV12-3 or TRBV12-4 and TRBJ1-4, with 7 bases that match TRBD1. The J segment lost 0 bases and the V segment lost 4 bases, leaving 2 bases of the junction unmatched. The CDR3 is made up of 15 amino acids. CDR3 sequence: CASSSQGATNEKLFF. The CDR3 bases are TGTGCCAGCAGTTCGCAGGGGGCAACTAATGAAAAACTGTTTTTT.

This clonotype has at least ten counts. The chain is built from TRBV5-1 and TRBJ2-1, with D perhaps matching TRBD1 or TRBD2 (6 bases each). The V end was cut by 4 bases, the J end by 2 bases, with 16 bases between. Per germline, CDR1 SGHRS and CDR2 YFSETQ. This CDR3 comprises 16 residues. The CDR3 bases are TGCGCCAGCAGCGCCAGGTTAGGGGGGCCCTACAATGAGCAGTTCTTC. It yields the protein CASSARLGGPYNEQFF.

This clonotype showed up many times. The chain carries TRBV5-1 and TRBJ2-1; possibly TRBD1 for D (6 bases). The germline V and J ends were trimmed by 1 base and 1 base, with 9 bases remaining between them. Germline V gene lookup returns CDR1 SGHRS and CDR2 YFSETQ. The length of the CDR3 is 15 residues. This chain's CDR3 is CASSLNRVSYNEQFF. For the CDR3, the DNA is TGCGCCAGCAGCTTGAACAGGGTGTCCTACAATGAGCAGTTCTTC.

Note on this clonotype: A junction boundary mismatches the germline segment, possibly from a read error. V and J are TRBV12-3 or TRBV12-4 and TRBJ2-3, with TRBD2 identical over 8 bases. The CDR3 runs 19 residues. Here the CDR3 reads CARSFPFPLGAGEADTQYF. The CDR3 nucleotides read TGTGCCCGCAGTTTCCCCTTCCCCTTAGGAGCGGGGGAAGCAGATACGCAGTATTTT.

This clonotype has at least ten counts. The J gene is TRBJ1-6, the V gene TRBV28, with D possibly matching TRBD1 (6 bases). CDR3 length equals 13 residues. CDR1 is MDHEN, CDR2 SYDVKM, per germline. V was pared by 2 bases and J by 11 bases, with 10 bases between. The CDR3 here is CASSLTGTPPLHF. CDR3 nucleotides: TGTGCCAGCAGTTTAACAGGGACGCCACCCCTCCACTTT.

This clonotype came up a few times. The CDR3 loop reads CSAPPGGGGAKNIQYF. The CDR3 DNA is TGCAGTGCCCCCCCGGGGGGGGGTGGAGCCAAAAACATTCAGTACTTC. The genes are TRBV20-1 and TRBJ2-4, with TRBD2 matching over 8 bases. V trimming: 6 bases; J trimming: 0 bases; junction bases outside the gene matches: 10. Per germline, CDR1 DFQATT and CDR2 SNEGSKA (reference sequence). The CDR3 has 16 residues.

This clonotype was recorded at least ten times. The genes are TRBV5-1 and TRBJ2-7; D gene unclear. CDR3 size: 14 residues. Trimming removed 3 bases from V and 0 bases from J, with 10 bases in between. Per the germline V gene, CDR1 is SGHRS and CDR2 is YFSETQ. The CDR3 DNA follows: TGCGCCAGCAGCTCCCGACGGTTCTCCTACGAGCAGTACTTC. Translation: CASSSRRFSYEQYF.

This clonotype has a count of ten or more. This chain joins TRBV5-1 and TRBJ1-1; D is possibly TRBD1 (6 bases). V was shortened by 2 bases and J by 1 base, with 12 bases between the two germline ends. The CDR3 is made up of 15 amino acids. The germline V gene has CDR1 SGHRS and CDR2 YFSETQ. The CDR3, as DNA: TGCGCCAGCAGCTTTGGGGGCCCCAGGAACACTGAAGCTTTCTTT. Translation gives CASSFGGPRNTEAFF. The whole variable domain, remainder taken from reference TRBV5-1 and TRBJ1-1, is KAGVTQTPRYLIKTRGQQVTLSCSPISGHRSVSWYQQTPGQGLQFLFEYFSETQRNKGNFPGRFSGRQFSNSRSEMNVSTLELGDSALYLCASSFGGPRNTEAFFGQGTRLTVV.